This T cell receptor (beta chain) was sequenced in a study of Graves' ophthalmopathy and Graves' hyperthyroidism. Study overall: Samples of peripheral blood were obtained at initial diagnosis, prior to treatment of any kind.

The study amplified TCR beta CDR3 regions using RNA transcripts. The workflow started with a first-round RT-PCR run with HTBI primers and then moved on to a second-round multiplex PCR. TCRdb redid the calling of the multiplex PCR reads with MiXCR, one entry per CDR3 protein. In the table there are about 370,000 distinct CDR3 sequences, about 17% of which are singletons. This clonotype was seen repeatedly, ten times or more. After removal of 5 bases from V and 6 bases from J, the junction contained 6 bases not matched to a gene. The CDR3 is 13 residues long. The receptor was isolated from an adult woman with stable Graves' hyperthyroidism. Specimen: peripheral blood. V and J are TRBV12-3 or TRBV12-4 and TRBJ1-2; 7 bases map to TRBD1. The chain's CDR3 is CASSTTGVDGYTF. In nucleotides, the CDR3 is TGTGCCAGCAGTACAACAGGGGTCGATGGCTACACCTTC.